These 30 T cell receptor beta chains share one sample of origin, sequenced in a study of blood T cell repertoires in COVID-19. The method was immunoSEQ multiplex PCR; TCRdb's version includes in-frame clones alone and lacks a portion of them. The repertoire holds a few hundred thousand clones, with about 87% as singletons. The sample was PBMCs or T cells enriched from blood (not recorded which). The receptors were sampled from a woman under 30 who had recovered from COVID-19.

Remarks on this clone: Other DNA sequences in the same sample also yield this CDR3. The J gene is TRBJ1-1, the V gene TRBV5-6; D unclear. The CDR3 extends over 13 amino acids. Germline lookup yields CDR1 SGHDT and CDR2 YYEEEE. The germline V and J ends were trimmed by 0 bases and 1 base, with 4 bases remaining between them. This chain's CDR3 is CASSLAGNTEAFF. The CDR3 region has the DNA TGTGCCAGCAGCTTGGCAGGGAACACTGAAGCTTTCTTT.

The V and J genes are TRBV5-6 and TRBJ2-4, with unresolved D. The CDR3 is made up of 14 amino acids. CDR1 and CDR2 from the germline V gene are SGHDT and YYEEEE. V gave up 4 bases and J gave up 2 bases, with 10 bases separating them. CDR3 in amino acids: CASSPREPKNIQYF. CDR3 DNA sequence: TGTGCCAGCAGCCCGAGAGAACCCAAAAACATTCAGTACTTC.

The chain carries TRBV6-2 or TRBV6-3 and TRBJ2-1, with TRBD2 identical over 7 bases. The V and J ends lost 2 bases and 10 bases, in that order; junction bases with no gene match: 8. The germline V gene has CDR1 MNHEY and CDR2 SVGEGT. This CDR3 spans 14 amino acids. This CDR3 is CASSYSPLGGEQFF. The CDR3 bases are TGTGCCAGCAGTTACAGCCCCTTGGGGGGGGAGCAGTTCTTC.

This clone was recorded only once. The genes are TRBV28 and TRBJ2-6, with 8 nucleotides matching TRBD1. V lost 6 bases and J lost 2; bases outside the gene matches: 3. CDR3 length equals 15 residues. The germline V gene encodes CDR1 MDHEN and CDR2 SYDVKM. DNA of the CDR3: TGTGCCAGCAGACTCAGGGGGCCTGGGGCCAACGTCCTGACTTTC. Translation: CASRLRGPGANVLTF. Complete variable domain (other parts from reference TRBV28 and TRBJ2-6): DVKVTQSSRYLVKRTGEKVFLECVQDMDHENMFWYRQDPGLGLRLIYFSYDVKMKEKGDIPEGYSVSREKKERFSLILESASTNQTSMYLCASRLRGPGANVLTFGAGSRLTVL.

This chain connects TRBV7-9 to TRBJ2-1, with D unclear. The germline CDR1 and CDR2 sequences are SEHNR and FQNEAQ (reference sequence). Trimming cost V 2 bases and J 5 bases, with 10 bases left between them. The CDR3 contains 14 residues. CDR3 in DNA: TGTGCCAGCAGCTTATGGGCCCCTAACAATGAGCAGTTCTTC. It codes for CASSLWAPNNEQFF.

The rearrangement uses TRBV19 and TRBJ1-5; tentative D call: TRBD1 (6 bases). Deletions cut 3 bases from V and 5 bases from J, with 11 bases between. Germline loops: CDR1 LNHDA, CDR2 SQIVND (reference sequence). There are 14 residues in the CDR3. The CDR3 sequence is CASSIRDTYQPQHF. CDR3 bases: TGTGCCAGTAGTATTCGGGACACATATCAGCCCCAGCATTTT.

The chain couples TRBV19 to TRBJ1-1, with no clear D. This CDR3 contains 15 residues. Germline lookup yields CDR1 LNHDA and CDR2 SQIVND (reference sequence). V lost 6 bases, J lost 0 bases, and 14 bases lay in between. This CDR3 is CASSMLSGVNTEAFF. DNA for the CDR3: TGTGCCAGTAGCATGTTAAGTGGAGTGAACACTGAAGCTTTCTTT.

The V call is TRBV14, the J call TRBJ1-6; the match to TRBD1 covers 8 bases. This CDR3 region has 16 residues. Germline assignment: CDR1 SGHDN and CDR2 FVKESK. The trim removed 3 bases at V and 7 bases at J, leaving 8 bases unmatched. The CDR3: CASSHQTGEMNSPLHF. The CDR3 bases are TGTGCCAGCAGCCACCAGACAGGGGAGATGAATTCACCCCTCCACTTT. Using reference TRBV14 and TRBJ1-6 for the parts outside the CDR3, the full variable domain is EAGVTQFPSHSVIEKGQTVTLRCDPISGHDNLYWYRRVMGKEIKFLLHFVKESKQDESGMPNNRFLAERTGGTYSTLKVQPAELEDSGVYFCASSHQTGEMNSPLHFGNGTRLTVT.

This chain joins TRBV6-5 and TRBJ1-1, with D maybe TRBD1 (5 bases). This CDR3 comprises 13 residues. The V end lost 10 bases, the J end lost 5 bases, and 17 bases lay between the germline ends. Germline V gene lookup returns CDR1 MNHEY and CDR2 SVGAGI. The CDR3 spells CATRHRRETEAFF. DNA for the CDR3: TGTGCCACTAGACACAGGCGGGAGACTGAAGCTTTCTTT.

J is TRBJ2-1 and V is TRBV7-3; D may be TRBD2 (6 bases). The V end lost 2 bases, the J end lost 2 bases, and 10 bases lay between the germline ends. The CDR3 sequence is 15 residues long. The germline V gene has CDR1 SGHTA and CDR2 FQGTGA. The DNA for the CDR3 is TGTGCCAGCAGCTTAGGGCTAGCGACCTACAATGAGCAGTTCTTC. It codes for CASSLGLATYNEQFF. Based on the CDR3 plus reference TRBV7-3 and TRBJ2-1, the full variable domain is GAGVSQTPSNKVTEKGKYVELRCDPISGHTALYWYRQSLGQGPEFLIYFQGTGAADDSGLPNDRFFAVRPEGSVSTLKIQRTERGDSAVYLCASSLGLATYNEQFFGPGTRLTVL.

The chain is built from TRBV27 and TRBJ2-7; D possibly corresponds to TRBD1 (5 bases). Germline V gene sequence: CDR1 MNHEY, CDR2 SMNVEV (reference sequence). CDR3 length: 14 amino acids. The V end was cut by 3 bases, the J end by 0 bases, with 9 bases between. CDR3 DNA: TGTGCCAGCAGTTTCAGGGAAAGCTCCTACGAGCAGTACTTC. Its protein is CASSFRESSYEQYF.

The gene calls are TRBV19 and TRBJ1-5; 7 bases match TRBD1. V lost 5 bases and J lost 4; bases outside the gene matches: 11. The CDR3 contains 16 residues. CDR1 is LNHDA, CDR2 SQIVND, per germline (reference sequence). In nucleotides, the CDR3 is TGTGCCAGTAGTCCTTACGGGACAGAGTCTAATCAGCCCCAGCATTTT. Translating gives CASSPYGTESNQPQHF.

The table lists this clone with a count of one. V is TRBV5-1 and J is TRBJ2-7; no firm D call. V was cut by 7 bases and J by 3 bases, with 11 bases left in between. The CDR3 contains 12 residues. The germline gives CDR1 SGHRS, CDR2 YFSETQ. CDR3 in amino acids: CASGYVHYEQYF. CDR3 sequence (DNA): TGCGCCAGCGGCTACGTACACTACGAGCAGTACTTC.

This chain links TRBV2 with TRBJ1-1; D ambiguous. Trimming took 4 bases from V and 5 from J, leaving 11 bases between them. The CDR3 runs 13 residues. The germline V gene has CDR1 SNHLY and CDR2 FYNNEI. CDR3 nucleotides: TGTGCCAGCAGTGTAGCCAGGATGACTGAAGCTTTCTTT. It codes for CASSVARMTEAFF.

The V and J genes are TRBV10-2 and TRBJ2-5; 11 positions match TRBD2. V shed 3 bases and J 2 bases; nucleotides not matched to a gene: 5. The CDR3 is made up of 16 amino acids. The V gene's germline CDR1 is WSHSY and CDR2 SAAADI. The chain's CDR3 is CASSDLTSGEQETQYF. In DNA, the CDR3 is TGCGCCAGCAGTGACCTGACTAGCGGGGAACAAGAGACCCAGTACTTC.

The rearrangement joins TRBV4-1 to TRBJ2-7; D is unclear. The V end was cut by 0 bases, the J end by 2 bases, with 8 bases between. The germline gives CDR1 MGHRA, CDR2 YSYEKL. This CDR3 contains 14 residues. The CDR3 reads CASSQDALAYEQYF. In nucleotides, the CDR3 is TGCGCCAGCAGCCAAGATGCCCTAGCCTACGAGCAGTACTTC.

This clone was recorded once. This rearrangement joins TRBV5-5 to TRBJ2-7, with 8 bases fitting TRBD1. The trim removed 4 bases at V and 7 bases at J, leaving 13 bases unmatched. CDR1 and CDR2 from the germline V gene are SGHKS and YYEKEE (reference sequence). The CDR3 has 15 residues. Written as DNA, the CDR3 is TGTGCCAGCAGCCTTGACAGGGGACCAATCCAGGAGCAGTACTTC. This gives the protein CASSLDRGPIQEQYF.

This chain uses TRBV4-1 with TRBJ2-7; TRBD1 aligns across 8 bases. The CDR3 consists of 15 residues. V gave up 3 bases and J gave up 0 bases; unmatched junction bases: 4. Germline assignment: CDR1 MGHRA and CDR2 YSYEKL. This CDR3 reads CASSHRQGSSYEQYF. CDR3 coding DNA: TGCGCCAGCAGCCACCGACAGGGGAGCTCCTACGAGCAGTACTTC.

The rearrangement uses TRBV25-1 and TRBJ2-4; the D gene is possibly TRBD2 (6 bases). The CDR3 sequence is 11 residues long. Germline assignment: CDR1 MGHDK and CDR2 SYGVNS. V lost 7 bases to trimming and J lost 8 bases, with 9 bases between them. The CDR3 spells CASTWGDIQYF. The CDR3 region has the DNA TGTGCCAGCACCTGGGGGGACATTCAGTACTTC. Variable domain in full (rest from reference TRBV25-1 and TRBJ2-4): EADIYQTPRYLVIGTGKKITLECSQTMGHDKMYWYQQDPGMELHLIHYSYGVNSTEKGDLSSESTVSRIRTEHFPLTLESARPSHTSQYLCASTWGDIQYFGAGTRLSVL.

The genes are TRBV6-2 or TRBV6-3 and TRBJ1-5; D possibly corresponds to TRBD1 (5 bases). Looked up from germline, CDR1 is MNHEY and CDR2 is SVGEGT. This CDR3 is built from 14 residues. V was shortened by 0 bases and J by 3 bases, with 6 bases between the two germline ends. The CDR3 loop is CASSYSDTNQPQHF. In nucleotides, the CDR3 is TGTGCCAGCAGTTACTCGGACACCAATCAGCCCCAGCATTTT.

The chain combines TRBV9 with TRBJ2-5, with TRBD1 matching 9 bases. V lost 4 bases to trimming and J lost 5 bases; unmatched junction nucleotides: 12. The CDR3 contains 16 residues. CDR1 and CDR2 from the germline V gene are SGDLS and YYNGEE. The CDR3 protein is CASSPRGTGSDETQYF. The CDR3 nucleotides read TGTGCCAGCAGCCCCAGAGGGACAGGGTCGGATGAGACCCAGTACTTC.

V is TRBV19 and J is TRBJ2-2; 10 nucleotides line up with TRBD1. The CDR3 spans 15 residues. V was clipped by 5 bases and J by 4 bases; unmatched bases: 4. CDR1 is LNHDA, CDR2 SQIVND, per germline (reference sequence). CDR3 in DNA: TGTGCCAGTAGTGCGGGACAGGGGTTCACCGGGGAGCTGTTTTTT. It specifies CASSAGQGFTGELFF.

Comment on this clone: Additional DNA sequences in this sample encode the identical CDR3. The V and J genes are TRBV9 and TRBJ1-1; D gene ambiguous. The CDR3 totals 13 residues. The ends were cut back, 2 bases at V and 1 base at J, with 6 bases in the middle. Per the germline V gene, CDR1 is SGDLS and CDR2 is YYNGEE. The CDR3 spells CASSVESNTEAFF. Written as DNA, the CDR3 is TGTGCCAGCAGCGTCGAGTCGAACACTGAAGCTTTCTTT.

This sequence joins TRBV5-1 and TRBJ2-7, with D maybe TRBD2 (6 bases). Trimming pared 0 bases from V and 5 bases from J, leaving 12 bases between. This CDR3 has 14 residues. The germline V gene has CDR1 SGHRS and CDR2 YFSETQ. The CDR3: CASSLVREPDEQYF. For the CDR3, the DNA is TGCGCCAGCAGCTTGGTACGGGAGCCAGACGAGCAGTACTTC.

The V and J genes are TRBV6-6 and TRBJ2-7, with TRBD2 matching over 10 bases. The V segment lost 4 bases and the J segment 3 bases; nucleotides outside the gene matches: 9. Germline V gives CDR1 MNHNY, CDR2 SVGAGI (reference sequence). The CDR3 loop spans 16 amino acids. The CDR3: CASSSQGSGRGYEQYF. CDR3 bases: TGTGCCAGCAGTTCCCAGGGAAGCGGGAGGGGCTACGAGCAGTACTTC.

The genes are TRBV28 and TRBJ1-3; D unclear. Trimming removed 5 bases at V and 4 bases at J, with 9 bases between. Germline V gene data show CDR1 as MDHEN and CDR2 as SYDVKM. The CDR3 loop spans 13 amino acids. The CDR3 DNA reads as TGTGCCAGCAGTGGCAGGCCGGGAAACACCATATATTTT. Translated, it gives CASSGRPGNTIYF.

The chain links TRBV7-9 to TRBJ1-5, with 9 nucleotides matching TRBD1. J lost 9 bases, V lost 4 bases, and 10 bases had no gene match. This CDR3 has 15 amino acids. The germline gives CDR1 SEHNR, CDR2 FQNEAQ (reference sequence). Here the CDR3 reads CASSSHRGPSGPQHF. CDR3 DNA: TGTGCCAGCAGCTCGCACAGGGGGCCTTCTGGGCCCCAGCATTTT. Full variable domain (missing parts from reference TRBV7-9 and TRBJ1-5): DTGVSQNPRHKITKRGQNVTFRCDPISEHNRLYWYRQTLGQGPEFLTYFQNEAQLEKSRLLSDRFSAERPKGSFSTLEIQRTEQGDSAMYLCASSSHRGPSGPQHFGDGTRLSIL.

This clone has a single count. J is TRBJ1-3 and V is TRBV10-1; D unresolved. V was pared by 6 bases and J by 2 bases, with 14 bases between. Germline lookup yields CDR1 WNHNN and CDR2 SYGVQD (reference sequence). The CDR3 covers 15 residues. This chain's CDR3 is CASRRSELAGNTIYF. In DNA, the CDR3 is TGCGCCAGCAGGAGGAGTGAACTAGCTGGAAACACCATATATTTT.

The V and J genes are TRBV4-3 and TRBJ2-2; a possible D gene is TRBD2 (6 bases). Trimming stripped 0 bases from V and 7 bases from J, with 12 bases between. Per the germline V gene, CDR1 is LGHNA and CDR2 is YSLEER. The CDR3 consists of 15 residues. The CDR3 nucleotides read TGCGCCAGCAGCCAAGATTTGCTAGCGAGCGGGGAGCTGTTTTTT. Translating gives CASSQDLLASGELFF.

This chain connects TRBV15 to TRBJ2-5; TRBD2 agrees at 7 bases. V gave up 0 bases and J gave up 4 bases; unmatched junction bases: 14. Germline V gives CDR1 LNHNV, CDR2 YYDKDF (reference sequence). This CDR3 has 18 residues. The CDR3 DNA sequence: TGTGCCACCAGCAGAGAGCCCCCCTTGGGAGGGTTCAGAGAGACCCAGTACTTC. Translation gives CATSREPPLGGFRETQYF.